Below, 2 T cell receptor beta chains from the same sample are listed, as sequenced in a study of blood T cell repertoires in COVID-19. The repertoire was sequenced with immunoSEQ multiplex PCR; TCRdb's copy has only in-frame clones and lacks some. Of over 130,000 clones listed, 80% to 85% are singletons. Sequenced: peripheral blood. The receptors here all came from a human donor in a cohort sampled during active COVID-19.

This rearrangement joins TRBV11-2 to TRBJ2-1; D may be TRBD2 (5 bases). Trimming took 3 bases from V and 7 from J, leaving 16 bases between them. The CDR3 is 15 amino acids. CDR1 and CDR2 (germline): SGHAT, FQNNGV. This chain's CDR3 is CASSFARGRTNEQFF. The CDR3 coding sequence is TGTGCCAGCAGCTTTGCGAGAGGGCGGACGAATGAGCAGTTCTTC.

This clone has a single count. The chain has TRBV4-1 and TRBJ1-2; 8 bases align to TRBD1. The CDR3 consists of 14 residues. V was pared by 6 bases and J by 3 bases, with 6 bases of the junction left unmatched. Germline CDR1 is MGHRA and CDR2 is YSYEKL. The CDR3 protein is CASRPGQGDYGYTF. CDR3 nucleotide sequence: TGCGCCAGCAGACCTGGACAGGGAGACTATGGCTACACCTTC.